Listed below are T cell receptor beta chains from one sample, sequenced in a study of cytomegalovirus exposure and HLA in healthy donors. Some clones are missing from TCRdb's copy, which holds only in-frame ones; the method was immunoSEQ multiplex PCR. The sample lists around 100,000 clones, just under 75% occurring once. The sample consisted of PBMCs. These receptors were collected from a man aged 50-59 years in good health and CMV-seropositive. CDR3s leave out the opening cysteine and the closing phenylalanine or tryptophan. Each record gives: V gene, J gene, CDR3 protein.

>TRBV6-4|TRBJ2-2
ASSDGGRNTGELF
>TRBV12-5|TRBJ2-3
ASLGSDTQY
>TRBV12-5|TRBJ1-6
ASGLGGPVSGPPLH
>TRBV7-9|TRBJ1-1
ASSSLREHREAF
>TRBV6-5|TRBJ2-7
ASRFSGTATYEQY
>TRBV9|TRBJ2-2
ASSVVTAGTGELF
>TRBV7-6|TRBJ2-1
ASSQGYRFFNEQF
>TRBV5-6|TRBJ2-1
ASSLALYNEQF
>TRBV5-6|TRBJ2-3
ASSFQPGGSTDTQY
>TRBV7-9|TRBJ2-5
SSSQGDSQETQY
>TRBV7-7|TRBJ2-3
ASSFGQGDTDTQY
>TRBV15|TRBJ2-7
ATSTADRGREQY
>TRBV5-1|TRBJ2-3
ASSPRLAGGVADTQY
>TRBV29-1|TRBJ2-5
SVGGGEGPETQY
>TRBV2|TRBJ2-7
ASSESQVFTYEQY
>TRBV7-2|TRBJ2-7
ASSLWTSGRAHEQY
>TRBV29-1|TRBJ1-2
SGQSALDGYT
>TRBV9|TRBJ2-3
ASSESTGSQNTQY
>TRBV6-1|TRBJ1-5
ASTLTGAINQPQH
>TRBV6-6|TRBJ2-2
ASSYRGLPGGELF
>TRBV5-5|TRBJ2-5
ASSQTGALETQY
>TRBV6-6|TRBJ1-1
ASSLSGNTEAF
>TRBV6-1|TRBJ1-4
ASSGGPSTNEKLF
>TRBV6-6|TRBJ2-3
ASTETSRTDTQY
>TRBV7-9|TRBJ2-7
ASSGGVGQY
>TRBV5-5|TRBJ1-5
ASSSLTNSNQPQH
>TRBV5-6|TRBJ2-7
ASSLKGGATFYEQY
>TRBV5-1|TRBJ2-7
ASRLNPGVGEQY
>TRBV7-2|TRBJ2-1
ASSSSGTRSYNEQF
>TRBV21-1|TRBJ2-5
ASSSRGTQYQETQY
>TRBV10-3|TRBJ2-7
AINQQGQGTYEQY
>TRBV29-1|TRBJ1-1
SVGGGTEAF
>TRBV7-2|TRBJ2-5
ASSLGLAGGQETQY
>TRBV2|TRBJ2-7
ASSEAQGANYEQY